The rows below give T cell receptor beta chains drawn from one sample of a study of CD8 T cells in ankylosing spondylitis. MiXCR was run by TCRdb on the 5' RACE reads, yielding one entry per CDR3 protein. The sample contains 300,000 to 400,000 distinct CDR3 sequences, about 20% of which appear only once. The sequencing sample was made of blood, either unsorted or a sorted T cell fraction (not recorded which). These receptors originate from a male donor with ankylosing spondylitis. Both conserved end residues are part of each CDR3. D genes are given only for firm matches. Not every row has a clone size; where given, it reads once, few, many or a size class.

clone size,V gene,J gene,D gene,CDR3 DNA,CDR3 protein
-,TRBV24-1,TRBJ2-5,TRBD1,TGTGCCACCAGTGAGTTTAGTTGGGACAGGGAAGAGACCCAGTACTTC,CATSEFSWDREETQYF
-,TRBV11-2,TRBJ2-1,TRBD1,TGTGCCAGCAGCTCGGACAGGTTTCCTTTCAATGAGCAGTTCTTC,CASSSDRFPFNEQFF
few,TRBV12-3/TRBV12-4,TRBJ1-5,TRBD1,TGTGCCAGCAGTTTCGTCGGGACAGATAAATATAGCAATCAGCCCCAGCATTTT,CASSFVGTDKYSNQPQHF
few,TRBV19,TRBJ2-2,-,TGTGCCAGTAGTATAAGCAGGGTTGACGGGGAGCTGTTTTTT,CASSISRVDGELFF
many,TRBV29-1,TRBJ2-1,TRBD2,TGCAGCGCCGGGACTAGCGGGAGCGGTGAGCAGTTCTTC,CSAGTSGSGEQFF
-,TRBV12-3/TRBV12-4,TRBJ2-2,TRBD1,TGTGCCAGCAGTGATGACAGGGTGAACACCGGGGAGCTGTTTTTT,CASSDDRVNTGELFF
few,TRBV29-1,TRBJ2-5,TRBD1,TGCAGCGCACAACAGGGGGGTCAAGAGACCCAGTACTTC,CSAQQGGQETQYF
-,TRBV20-1,TRBJ1-5,-,TGCAGTGCTAGATGGGGTGCTAACGTTCAGCCCCAGCATTTT,CSARWGANVQPQHF
few,TRBV20-1,TRBJ2-1,-,TGCAGTGCTAGTCCGGACTCCCTATTCAATGAGCAGTTCTTC,CSASPDSLFNEQFF
-,TRBV6-1,TRBJ2-1,TRBD2,TGTGCCAGCAGTGAACTAGCGGGAGGGTACGATGAGCAGTTCTTC,CASSELAGGYDEQFF
-,TRBV27,TRBJ2-6,-,TGTGCCAGCAGTTTCTCGGCCAGGTTCTCTGGGGCCAACGTCCTGACTTTC,CASSFSARFSGANVLTF
few,TRBV25-1,TRBJ2-5,TRBD1,TGTGCCAGCAGTGAGGACAGGGAGACCCAGTACTTC,CASSEDRETQYF
-,TRBV5-6,TRBJ2-3,TRBD2,TGTGCCAGCAGCCTAACTAGCGGGTCCTACACAGATACGCAGTATTTT,CASSLTSGSYTDTQYF
few,TRBV14,TRBJ1-4,-,TGTGCCAGCAGCTCCTTTGGCGGGACAAATGAAAAACTGTTTTTT,CASSSFGGTNEKLFF
-,TRBV5-1,TRBJ2-1,TRBD2,TGCGCCAGCAGCTCGCGACTAGCGGGAGTTGTCGCTGAGCAGTTCTTC,CASSSRLAGVVAEQFF
-,TRBV10-2,TRBJ2-1,TRBD2,TGCGCCAGCAGAGAATGGACTAGCGCAACCCGGGAGCAGTTCTTC,CASREWTSATREQFF
-,TRBV3-1,TRBJ2-7,-,TGTGCCAGCAGCCAACTACCGGCGGGCCCCTACGAGCAGTACTTC,CASSQLPAGPYEQYF
-,TRBV6-1,TRBJ2-2,TRBD2,TGTGCCAGCAGTGAGGGACTAGGAAACACCGGGGAGCTGTTTTTT,CASSEGLGNTGELFF
few,TRBV9,TRBJ2-7,TRBD1,TGTGCCAGCAGCGTAGACCCCACAGGGGCCCCCTACGAGCAGTACTTC,CASSVDPTGAPYEQYF
many,TRBV6-5,TRBJ2-2,TRBD1,TGTGCCAGCAGTTTCCAACAGGGGACCGGGGAGCTGTTTTTT,CASSFQQGTGELFF
once,TRBV27,TRBJ2-2,TRBD2,TGTGCCAGCAGTACTAGCGGGTTGGCCGGGGAGCTGTTTTTT,CASSTSGLAGELFF
few,TRBV5-6,TRBJ1-1,-,TGTGCCAGCAGCTTGTGGGGGCTGCAGAACACTGAAGCTTTCTTT,CASSLWGLQNTEAFF
few,TRBV18,TRBJ2-3,-,TGTGCCAGCTCACGGGCTATGGAGGGAGATACGCAGTATTTT,CASSRAMEGDTQYF
-,TRBV27,TRBJ1-6,TRBD1,TGTGCCAGCAGTTTAGATTGGACAGGGGCCTCACCCCTCCACTTT,CASSLDWTGASPLHF
-,TRBV19,TRBJ2-2,-,TGTGCCACCGCACCCTCGAGCGCGAACACCGGGGAGCTGTTTTTT,CATAPSSANTGELFF
many,TRBV2,TRBJ1-6,-,TGTGCCAGCAAGGAGACCGAGGAGCCCCTCCACTTT,CASKETEEPLHF
-,TRBV6-2/TRBV6-3,TRBJ2-1,TRBD2,TGTGCCAGCAGTTACTCCCTGGGACTAGCGGGACACTCCTACAATGAGCAGTTCTTC,CASSYSLGLAGHSYNEQFF
-,TRBV25-1,TRBJ2-1,TRBD2,TGTGCCAGCAGTACGCGGGAGTCCTACAATGAGCAGTTCTTC,CASSTRESYNEQFF
-,TRBV2,TRBJ1-4,TRBD1,TGTGCCAGCAACCTACTAGGACAGGAAGATGAAAAACTGTTTTTT,CASNLLGQEDEKLFF
few,TRBV10-1,TRBJ2-1,-,TGCGCCAGCAGTGAGTCAGGCCTCAATGAGCAGTTCTTC,CASSESGLNEQFF
few,TRBV3-1,TRBJ2-2,TRBD2,TGTGCCAGCAGCCAAGATATCGCTAGCGGGAGGAGATGGGCCAACACCGGGGAGCTGTTTTTT,CASSQDIASGRRWANTGELFF
-,TRBV7-3,TRBJ2-2,-,TGTGCCAGCAGCTCCGGACGGCCTTCGGACACCGGGGAGCTGTTTTTT,CASSSGRPSDTGELFF
few,TRBV20-1,TRBJ1-5,-,TGCAGTGCTAGTCGGGGTTCTTATAGCAATCAGCCCCAGCATTTT,CSASRGSYSNQPQHF
-,TRBV3-1,TRBJ2-4,-,TGTGCCAGCAGCCAAGGGGTAGCCAAAAACATTCAGTACTTC,CASSQGVAKNIQYF
many,TRBV12-3/TRBV12-4,TRBJ2-1,-,TGTGCCAGTGCGGCCTACAATGAGCAGTTCTTC,CASAAYNEQFF
few,TRBV5-4,TRBJ2-7,TRBD2,TGTGCCAGCAGCTATCGGACTAGCGGAGGCTACGAGCAGTACTTC,CASSYRTSGGYEQYF
-,TRBV7-2,TRBJ2-2,-,TGTGCCAGCAGCTTGCAGAGGGTGGACGGGGAGCTGTTTTTT,CASSLQRVDGELFF
-,TRBV5-1,TRBJ2-7,-,TGCGCCAGCAGCCAGGCGGTCTCCTACGAGCAGTACTTC,CASSQAVSYEQYF
-,TRBV12-3/TRBV12-4,TRBJ2-5,TRBD2,TGTGCCAGCAGTCCCCTAGCGGGAGGGAGTCTAAAGACCCAGTACTTC,CASSPLAGGSLKTQYF
few,TRBV3-1,TRBJ2-1,TRBD2,TGTGCCAGCAGCGAAGACTTTCCCGGGACTAGCTACAATGAGCAGTTCTTC,CASSEDFPGTSYNEQFF
many,TRBV6-5,TRBJ2-5,-,TGTGCCAGCAGTTCCCTGGGCAGTTGGTACCAAGAGACCCAGTACTTC,CASSSLGSWYQETQYF
few,TRBV5-1,TRBJ2-2,-,TGCGCCAGCAGCTGGGACGAGACCGGGGAGCTGTTTTTT,CASSWDETGELFF
-,TRBV20-1,TRBJ2-5,-,TGCAGTGCTAGAGATCCCGGGACCCAAGAGACCCAGTACTTC,CSARDPGTQETQYF
-,TRBV12-3/TRBV12-4,TRBJ2-1,TRBD1,TGTGCCAGCAGAGACAGGGGCGCCTACAATGAGCAGTTCTTC,CASRDRGAYNEQFF
many,TRBV7-2,TRBJ2-7,TRBD2,TGTGCCAGCAGCTTAGCGACTAGCGCCGAGCAGTACTTC,CASSLATSAEQYF
-,TRBV27,TRBJ2-3,TRBD1,TGTGCCAGCAGTACCCCCGGGACAGGGGTTGGAGATACGCAGTATTTT,CASSTPGTGVGDTQYF
-,TRBV28,TRBJ2-5,TRBD2,TGTGCCAGCAGTTTTAGGTCGGGACTAGCCCACAACCAAGAGACCCAGTACTTC,CASSFRSGLAHNQETQYF
few,TRBV7-2,TRBJ2-3,-,TGTGCCAGCAGCTTAGCGAGCCGGGAGACAGATACGCAGTATTTT,CASSLASRETDTQYF
-,TRBV20-1,TRBJ2-3,-,TGCAGTGCTCCGTTCGGAGGTACAGATACGCAGTATTTT,CSAPFGGTDTQYF
many,TRBV7-9,TRBJ2-1,-,TGTGCCAGCAGCAAAGACAGCTCCTACAATGAGCAGTTCTTC,CASSKDSSYNEQFF